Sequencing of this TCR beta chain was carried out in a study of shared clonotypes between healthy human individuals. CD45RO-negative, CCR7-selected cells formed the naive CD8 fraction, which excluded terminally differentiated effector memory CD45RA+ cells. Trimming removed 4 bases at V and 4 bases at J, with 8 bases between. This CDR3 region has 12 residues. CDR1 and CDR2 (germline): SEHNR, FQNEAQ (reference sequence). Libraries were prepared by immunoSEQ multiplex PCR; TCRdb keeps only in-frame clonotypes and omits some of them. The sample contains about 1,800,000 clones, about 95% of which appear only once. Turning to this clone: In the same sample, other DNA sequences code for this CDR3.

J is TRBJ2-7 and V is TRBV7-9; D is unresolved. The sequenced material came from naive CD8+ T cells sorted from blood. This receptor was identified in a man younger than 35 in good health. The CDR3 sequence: CASSSLSYEQYF. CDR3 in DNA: TGTGCCAGCAGCTCACTATCTTACGAGCAGTACTTC.